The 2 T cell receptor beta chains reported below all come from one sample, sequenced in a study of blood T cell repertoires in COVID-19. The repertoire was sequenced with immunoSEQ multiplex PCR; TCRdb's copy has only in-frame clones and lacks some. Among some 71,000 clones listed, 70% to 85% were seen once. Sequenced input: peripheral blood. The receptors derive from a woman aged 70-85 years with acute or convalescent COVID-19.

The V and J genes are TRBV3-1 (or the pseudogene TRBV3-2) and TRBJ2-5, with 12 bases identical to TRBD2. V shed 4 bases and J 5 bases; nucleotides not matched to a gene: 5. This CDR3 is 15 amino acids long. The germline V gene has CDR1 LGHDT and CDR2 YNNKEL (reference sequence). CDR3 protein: CASSPPLAGGETQYF. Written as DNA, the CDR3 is TGTGCCAGCAGCCCGCCTCTAGCGGGAGGGGAGACCCAGTACTTC.

In nucleotides, the CDR3 is TGTGCCAGCAGCTTAAGCCCCGAGGGTCCCTACGAGCAGTACTTC. As protein: CASSLSPEGPYEQYF. V is TRBV7-9 and J is TRBJ2-7, with a tentative D call TRBD2 (5 bases). The CDR3 is made up of 15 amino acids. The V and J ends lost 2 bases and 2 bases respectively, with 13 bases between them. Germline CDR1 SEHNR, CDR2 FQNEAQ (reference sequence).